Below are 10 T cell receptor beta chains sequenced from a single sample in a study of shared clonotypes between healthy human individuals (dated by TCRdb to 2020 to 2022). Receptor libraries were prepared by the immunoSEQ multiplex PCR assay. Not all clones reach the TCRdb copy of this immuneACCESS table, which keeps in-frame sequences only. Checked studies attribute under half of the gap to unresolved V genes and leave the rest unexplained. In this sample the table shows a few hundred thousand clones, around 79% of which occur a single time. The ten largest clones represent 12% of the sample. Specimen: PBMCs. Receptors originate from a woman between 40 and 50 years old in good health. Some clones in this sample may be carry-over from other donors' samples.

A word on this clone: Different DNA sequences within this sample yield the same CDR3. The chain recombines TRBV10-1 with TRBJ2-7; weak D call: TRBD1 (6 bases). Deletions cut 4 bases from V and 9 bases from J, with 13 bases between. This CDR3 is 12 amino acids long. The V gene's germline CDR1 is WNHNN and CDR2 SYGVQD (reference sequence). CDR3 region: CASSAHRAGQYF. Written as DNA, the CDR3 is TGCGCCAGCAGTGCTCACAGGGCGGGGCAGTACTTC.

This rearrangement joins TRBV5-4 to TRBJ2-7; 7 bases match TRBD1. J lost 5 bases, V lost 4 bases, and 9 bases had no gene match. Germline lookup yields CDR1 SGHNT and CDR2 YYREEE (reference sequence). The length of the CDR3 is 14 residues. CDR3 in amino acids: CASSHLTTGDEQYF. The CDR3 DNA is TGTGCCAGCAGCCACCTGACTACAGGGGACGAGCAGTACTTC. Together with reference TRBV5-4 and TRBJ2-7, the CDR3 gives the full variable domain: ETGVTQSPTHLIKTRGQQVTLRCSSQSGHNTVSWYQQALGQGPQFIFQYYREEENGRGNFPPRFSGLQFPNYSSELNVNALELDDSALYLCASSHLTTGDEQYFGPGTRLTVT.

This clone was recorded a few times. This chain connects TRBV5-1 to TRBJ1-1; 7 bases are shared with TRBD1. Germline V lookup: CDR1 SGHRS, CDR2 YFSETQ. The CDR3 is made up of 16 amino acids. Trimming cost V 1 base and J 0 bases; bases outside gene matches: 6. This CDR3 is CASSLSWDRMNTEAFF. CDR3 coding DNA: TGCGCCAGCAGCTTGTCCTGGGACAGAATGAACACTGAAGCTTTCTTT.

This clone was detected only a few times. The chain links TRBV6-5 to TRBJ1-4, with D unresolved. The germline V and J ends were trimmed by 0 bases and 8 bases, with 13 bases remaining between them. The CDR3 is 15 amino acids. The germline V gene encodes CDR1 MNHEY and CDR2 SVGAGI. CDR3 DNA: TGTGCCAGCAGTTACTCCGGCAGCGGACGAGAAAAACTGTTTTTT. This translates into CASSYSGSGREKLFF.

This clone has at least ten counts. The chain employs TRBV5-1 and TRBJ1-2; 7 positions match TRBD1. The CDR3 is made up of 15 amino acids. V was clipped by 0 bases and J by 2 bases; unmatched bases: 4. Germline CDR1 is SGHRS and CDR2 is YFSETQ. For the CDR3, the DNA is TGCGCCAGCAGCTTGGCGCAGGGGGAAAACTATGGCTACACCTTC. Amino acid sequence: CASSLAQGENYGYTF.

J is TRBJ1-3 and V is TRBV6-1; 11 positions agree with TRBD1. After removal of 1 base from V and 4 bases from J, the junction contained 9 bases not matched to a gene. Germline V gene lookup returns CDR1 MNHNS and CDR2 SASEGT. The CDR3 consists of 18 residues. CDR3: CASSEDLTGTGGGNTIYF. The CDR3 DNA is TGTGCCAGCAGTGAAGACCTTACCGGGACAGGGGGGGGAAACACCATATATTTT.

This chain uses TRBV7-6 with TRBJ2-5; TRBD2 aligns across 12 bases. J was trimmed by 6 bases and V by 1 base; bases with no gene match: 9. Germline assignment: CDR1 SGHVS and CDR2 FNYEAQ. The CDR3 totals 17 residues. CDR3 residues: CASSLEGRLAGVKTQYF. The CDR3, as DNA: TGTGCCAGCAGCTTAGAGGGACGACTAGCGGGAGTTAAGACCCAGTACTTC.

A few counts support this clone. The rearrangement joins TRBV19 to TRBJ1-1, with 9 bases aligning to TRBD1. The trim removed 7 bases at V and 3 bases at J, leaving 6 bases unmatched. The germline V gene encodes CDR1 LNHDA and CDR2 SQIVND (reference sequence). The CDR3 totals 14 residues. The CDR3 DNA reads as TGTGCCAGTAAAACGGACAGGGGACACACTGAAGCTTTCTTT. This translates into CASKTDRGHTEAFF. The full variable domain, its missing parts supplied by reference TRBV19 and TRBJ1-1, is DGGITQSPKYLFRKEGQNVTLSCEQNLNHDAMYWYRQDPGQGLRLIYYSQIVNDFQKGDIAEGYSVSREKKESFPLTVTSAQKNPTAFYLCASKTDRGHTEAFFGQGTRLTVV.

This clone was seen ten or more times. This chain uses TRBV6-1 with TRBJ2-3; no definite D call. Germline CDR1 is MNHNS and CDR2 is SASEGT. This CDR3 region has 11 residues. The V end lost 7 bases, the J end lost 6 bases, and 8 bases lay between the germline ends. The chain's CDR3 is CASTLRDTQYF. CDR3 nucleotide sequence: TGTGCCAGCACCTTGAGGGATACGCAGTATTTT.

The V call is TRBV4-2, the J call TRBJ1-1, with D unresolved. The V end lost 0 bases, the J end lost 7 bases, and 21 bases lay between the germline ends. Germline assignment: CDR1 LGHNA and CDR2 YNFKEQ. The length of the CDR3 is 17 residues. This CDR3 is CASSQDPLIGLSLEAFF. The CDR3 DNA reads TGTGCCAGCAGCCAAGATCCGCTAATAGGGCTTTCCCTTGAAGCTTTCTTT.